These 25 T cell receptor beta chains share one sample of origin, sequenced in a study of cytomegalovirus exposure and HLA in healthy donors. Use of 60 Vbeta and 13 Jbeta primers characterized the PCR. Some clones are missing from TCRdb's copy, which holds only in-frame ones; the method was immunoSEQ multiplex PCR. The sample has 160,000 or so clones, about 75% seen once. The sequencing sample was made of PBMCs. Receptors originate from a man aged 18 to 35 in good health and CMV-seropositive.

V is TRBV11-3 and J is TRBJ2-5, with a weak D call TRBD1 (6 bases). V was cut by 5 bases and J by 1 base, with 14 bases left in between. This CDR3 contains 15 residues. CDR1 and CDR2 (germline): SGHNT, YENEEA. As DNA, the CDR3 is TGTGCCAGCAGCCGAGGGACACAACGCCAAGAGACCCAGTACTTC. The encoded protein is CASSRGTQRQETQYF.

The rearrangement links TRBV4-1 to TRBJ1-2; possible D gene TRBD1, 5 bases. Germline-derived CDR1 and CDR2 are MGHRA and YSYEKL. The V gene lost 3 bases and the J gene lost 2 bases, with 13 bases spanning the gap. This CDR3 spans 15 amino acids. The DNA for the CDR3 is TGCGCCAGCAGCCATCCCAGGGAGGCGAACTATGGCTACACCTTC. Its translation: CASSHPREANYGYTF.

The V gene is TRBV11-3, the J gene TRBJ2-1, with D perhaps matching TRBD2 (6 bases). The length of the CDR3 is 15 residues. Trimming stripped 4 bases from V and 5 bases from J, with 15 bases between. Germline V gene sequence: CDR1 SGHNT, CDR2 YENEEA. In DNA, the CDR3 is TGTGCCAGCAGCTACCCGGGACTTAAAGACAATGAGCAGTTCTTC. Its translation is CASSYPGLKDNEQFF.

The chain joins TRBV2 to TRBJ1-1; TRBD1 might be the D (6 bases). Trimming cost V 6 bases and J 1 base, with 12 bases left between them. This CDR3 is built from 14 residues. In germline, CDR1 is SNHLY, CDR2 FYNNEI. CDR3 in amino acids: CASSPDRSNTEAFF. CDR3 nucleotides: TGTGCCAGCAGCCCGGACAGATCGAACACTGAAGCTTTCTTT.

V gene TRBV11-2 combines with J gene TRBJ1-4; D might be TRBD1 (5 bases). The CDR3 runs to 14 residues. CDR1 is SGHAT, CDR2 FQNNGV, per germline. V was trimmed by 5 bases and J by 8 bases, leaving 15 bases between them. CDR3: CASSPWQGREKLFF. The CDR3 DNA reads as TGTGCCAGCAGCCCATGGCAGGGTCGAGAAAAACTGTTTTTT.

CDR3 amino acids: CASRTEQTNYGYTF. CDR3 DNA sequence: TGTGCCAGCAGAACCGAACAGACTAACTATGGCTACACCTTC. The gene calls are TRBV6-5 and TRBJ1-2; D unresolved. This CDR3 has 14 residues. Germline values: CDR1 MNHEY, CDR2 SVGAGI. V was pared by 6 bases and J by 0 bases, with 11 bases between.

The chain couples TRBV11-2 to TRBJ2-1; D gene unclear. The V gene's germline CDR1 is SGHAT and CDR2 FQNNGV. CDR3 length: 13 residues. Trimming left V 5 bases short and J 15 bases short, with 20 bases between. CDR3 protein: CASSPSSYLERFF. For the CDR3, the DNA is TGTGCCAGCAGCCCCAGCTCATATCTAGAGAGGTTCTTC.

The genes are TRBV14 and TRBJ2-5; D call uncertain. This CDR3 contains 15 residues. CDR1 and CDR2 (germline): SGHDN, FVKESK. With 0 bases removed from V and 1 base from J, the gap between germline ends came to 9 bases. In DNA, the CDR3 is TGTGCCAGCAGCCAAGATCGAACAGCCCAAGAGACCCAGTACTTC. Translating it yields CASSQDRTAQETQYF. The full variable domain, its missing parts supplied by reference TRBV14 and TRBJ2-5, is EAGVTQFPSHSVIEKGQTVTLRCDPISGHDNLYWYRRVMGKEIKFLLHFVKESKQDESGMPNNRFLAERTGGTYSTLKVQPAELEDSGVYFCASSQDRTAQETQYFGPGTRLLVL.

This clone was detected only a few times. The genes are TRBV5-4 and TRBJ1-4, with 8 bases lining up with TRBD1. Germline CDR1 SGHNT, CDR2 YYREEE (reference sequence). V shed 0 bases, J shed 8 bases, and the junction held 3 bases outside the gene matches. This CDR3 is 14 amino acids long. DNA for the CDR3: TGTGCCAGCAGCTTGGGACAGGGGCAGGAAAAACTGTTTTTT. Translating it yields CASSLGQGQEKLFF.

The chain combines TRBV4-2 with TRBJ1-2; 8 nucleotides line up with TRBD1. The ends lost 10 bases at V and 4 bases at J; junction bases unmatched: 5. The CDR3 length is 12 residues. Germline CDR1 LGHNA, CDR2 YNFKEQ. CDR3 DNA: TGTGCCACGCAGGGGGCTAGCTATGGCTACACCTTC. Its translation is CATQGASYGYTF.

This chain uses TRBV5-6 with TRBJ1-2; 9 nucleotides agree with TRBD1. CDR3 length: 13 residues. Looked up from germline, CDR1 is SGHDT and CDR2 is YYEEEE. V dropped 5 bases and J dropped 7; count of bases not matched to a gene: 6. The CDR3 DNA is TGTGCCAGCAGTCCGGACAGGGGAAGTGGCTACACCTTC. Translation: CASSPDRGSGYTF.

The J gene is TRBJ1-5, the V gene TRBV28; D ambiguous. Trimming pared 7 bases from V and 6 bases from J, leaving 19 bases between. The CDR3 loop spans 15 amino acids. Germline assignment: CDR1 MDHEN and CDR2 SYDVKM. CDR3 region: CASKESSGESQPQHF. DNA for the CDR3: TGTGCCAGCAAGGAGTCGAGCGGTGAGAGTCAGCCCCAGCATTTT.

V and J are TRBV19 and TRBJ1-1, with D possibly being TRBD1 (5 bases). Germline loops: CDR1 LNHDA, CDR2 SQIVND (reference sequence). V lost 3 bases to trimming and J lost 1 base, with 12 bases between them. This CDR3 region has 15 residues. CDR3 in amino acids: CASSIFAGKNTEAFF. CDR3 sequence (DNA): TGTGCCAGTAGTATTTTCGCAGGGAAGAACACTGAAGCTTTCTTT.

CDR3 sequence: CASTRGVSTEAFF. DNA for the CDR3: TGTGCCAGCACGCGCGGGGTAAGCACTGAAGCTTTCTTT. The chain carries TRBV28 and TRBJ1-1, with D hard to call. Germline V CDR1 and CDR2: MDHEN, SYDVKM. Trimming removed 7 bases at V and 4 bases at J, with 13 bases between. The CDR3 extends over 13 amino acids.

This clone has at least ten counts. J is TRBJ1-1 and V is TRBV2, with 8 bases aligning to TRBD1. V was clipped by 9 bases and J by 2 bases; unmatched bases: 5. The germline CDR1 and CDR2 sequences are SNHLY and FYNNEI. The length of the CDR3 is 13 residues. In DNA form, the CDR3 reads TGTGCCAGATCGACAGGGGCCAACACTGAAGCTTTCTTT. It is translated as CARSTGANTEAFF.

In this sample, this clone turned up a few times. The V call is TRBV7-2, the J call TRBJ2-3, with TRBD1 matching over 12 bases. The junction had 6 bases not matched to a gene; V was cut back by 6 bases and J by 5 bases. This CDR3 has 15 amino acids. The germline gives CDR1 SGHTA, CDR2 FQGNSA. CDR3 nucleotide sequence: TGTGCCAGCAGTATAGGGACAGGGGGCCAAGATACGCAGTATTTT. Its translation is CASSIGTGGQDTQYF.

The gene calls are TRBV7-9 and TRBJ1-1; the match to TRBD1 covers 10 bases. The CDR3 is 13 amino acids. Per the germline V gene, CDR1 is SEHNR and CDR2 is FQNEAQ (reference sequence). Germline trimming cut 8 bases from V and 3 bases from J; bases unmatched to any gene: 3. The CDR3 region is CASCGQGDTEAFF. The CDR3 coding sequence is TGTGCCAGCTGTGGACAGGGGGACACTGAAGCTTTCTTT.

CDR3 bases: TGTGCCAGCAGTGAACTAGCGGGAGGTTCCTACAATGAGCAGTTCTTC. Protein: CASSELAGGSYNEQFF. The chain couples TRBV6-1 to TRBJ2-1; TRBD2 aligns across 11 bases. The CDR3 consists of 16 residues. In germline, CDR1 is MNHNS, CDR2 SASEGT. The V and J ends lost 2 bases and 1 base, in that order; junction bases with no gene match: 1.

The DNA of the CDR3 is TGTGCCAGCAGCCCCGGACAGGGCGGAACTACTGAAGCTTTCTTT. Amino acid sequence: CASSPGQGGTTEAFF. The chain employs TRBV13 and TRBJ1-1, with 8 bases identical to TRBD1. The CDR3 has 15 amino acids. V shed 5 bases and J 5 bases; nucleotides not matched to a gene: 10. Germline loops: CDR1 PRHDT, CDR2 FYEKMQ (reference sequence).

The V and J genes are TRBV7-6 and TRBJ1-2; weak D call: TRBD1 (6 bases). The CDR3 contains 14 residues. Per germline, CDR1 SGHVS and CDR2 FNYEAQ. Deletions cut 1 base from V and 6 bases from J, with 12 bases between. The CDR3 loop is CASSLGGTWDGYTF. CDR3 DNA: TGTGCCAGCAGCTTAGGTGGGACATGGGATGGCTACACCTTC.

This clone appeared a single time. The chain couples TRBV5-6 to TRBJ2-5; 13 nucleotides agree with TRBD2. The CDR3 sequence is 16 residues long. Germline V gene sequence: CDR1 SGHDT, CDR2 YYEEEE. Trimming at V came to 4 bases and at J to 1 base, leaving 4 bases not matched to a gene. The CDR3 here is CASSLGLAGAQETQYF. The DNA of the CDR3 is TGTGCCAGCAGCCTCGGACTAGCGGGAGCCCAAGAGACCCAGTACTTC.

The chain has TRBV5-6 and TRBJ1-1; possible D gene TRBD1, 5 bases. CDR1 is SGHDT and CDR2 is YYEEEE in the germline V gene. V lost 1 base and J 0 bases, leaving 19 bases between the germline ends. The length of the CDR3 is 18 residues. CDR3 in amino acids: CASSLWGNQPGLNTEAFF. CDR3 bases: TGTGCCAGCAGCTTGTGGGGTAACCAACCAGGGTTGAACACTGAAGCTTTCTTT.

This chain links TRBV27 with TRBJ1-1; TRBD1 matches at 8 bases. Losses at the gene ends were 7 bases for V and 1 base for J; bases not matched to a gene: 5. There are 14 residues in the CDR3. Per the germline V gene, CDR1 is MNHEY and CDR2 is SMNVEV (reference sequence). The CDR3 bases are TGTGCCAGCATAGACAGGGGTGGGAACACTGAAGCTTTCTTT. Translated: CASIDRGGNTEAFF.

The chain joins TRBV27 to TRBJ1-2; TRBD1 agrees at 10 bases. Germline V gene sequence: CDR1 MNHEY, CDR2 SMNVEV (reference sequence). The CDR3 has 14 residues. Trimming removed 7 bases from V and 2 bases from J; junction bases left unmatched: 4. As DNA, the CDR3 is TGTGCCAGCAAGGACAGGGGGAAGAACTATGGCTACACCTTC. This encodes CASKDRGKNYGYTF.

The chain has TRBV11-2 and TRBJ1-1, with D hard to call. The V end lost 3 bases, the J end lost 0 bases, and 8 bases lay between the germline ends. Germline assignment: CDR1 SGHAT and CDR2 FQNNGV. The CDR3 is 14 residues long. Here the CDR3 reads CASSFGEVNTEAFF. CDR3 sequence (DNA): TGTGCCAGCAGCTTTGGAGAAGTGAACACTGAAGCTTTCTTT.